This TCR beta chain was identified in a study of chemoradiotherapy in HPV16-positive cancers. Profiling relied on immunoSEQ multiplex PCR, and the TCRdb table lists in-frame clones only, not all of them. This sample has about 34,000 clones, with about 92% found just once. The CDR3 runs 14 residues. Germline V gene sequence: CDR1 MNHNS, CDR2 SASEGT. V lost 6 bases, J lost 4 bases, and 15 bases lay in between. Study-wide results and limits: In HPV16-positive patients, HPV-responsive T-cell expansion tracked better recurrence-free survival.

Notes on this clone: The antigen is unknown.

The chain employs TRBV6-1 and TRBJ1-1; a weak D match, TRBD1 (6 bases). This TCR came from a human donor with HPV-associated anogenital cancer. This specimen consisted of blood, obtained from a patient who underwent chemoradiotherapy. CDR3 nucleotides: TGTGCCAGCAGACTATCAGGGGTCGTCACTGAAGCTTTCTTT. Translated: CASRLSGVVTEAFF.